This record looks at one T cell receptor beta chain sequence and its context. This entry belongs to a study of cytomegalovirus exposure and HLA in healthy donors. CDR1 and CDR2 from the germline V gene are PRHDT and FYEKMQ (reference sequence). CDR3 length equals 16 residues. Trimming took off 4 bases at V and 0 bases at J, with 14 bases between the two ends. Some clones are missing from TCRdb's copy, which holds only in-frame ones; the method was immunoSEQ multiplex PCR. The sample consists of 130,000 to 150,000 clones, about 87% of them appearing once. The clonotype comes from a man younger than 35 in good health and CMV-seropositive. Sequences were obtained from PBMCs. The V gene is TRBV13, the J gene TRBJ2-3; a weak D match, TRBD2 (6 bases). The CDR3 nucleotides read TGTGCCAGCAGCTCTTTGAATCGGGGGAGCACAGATACGCAGTATTTT. As protein: CASSSLNRGSTDTQYF.